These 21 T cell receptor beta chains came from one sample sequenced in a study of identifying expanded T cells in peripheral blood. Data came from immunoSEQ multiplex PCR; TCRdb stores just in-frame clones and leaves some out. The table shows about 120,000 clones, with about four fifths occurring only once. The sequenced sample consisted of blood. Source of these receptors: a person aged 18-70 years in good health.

CDR3 in amino acids: CASSLGAGSSYNEQFF. The CDR3 DNA is TGTGCCAGCAGCTTAGGTGCGGGGAGCTCCTACAATGAGCAGTTCTTC. The gene calls are TRBV11-3 and TRBJ2-1; maybe TRBD2 (6 bases). The CDR3 loop spans 16 amino acids. Germline-derived CDR1 and CDR2 are SGHNT and YENEEA. V lost 1 base and J 0 bases, leaving 10 bases between the germline ends.

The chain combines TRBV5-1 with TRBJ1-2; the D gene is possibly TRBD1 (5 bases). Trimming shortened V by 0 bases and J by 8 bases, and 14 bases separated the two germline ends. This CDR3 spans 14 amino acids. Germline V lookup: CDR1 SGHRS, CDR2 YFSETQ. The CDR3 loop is CASSLASQGGGYTF. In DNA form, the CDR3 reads TGCGCCAGCAGCTTGGCCAGCCAGGGTGGAGGCTACACCTTC.

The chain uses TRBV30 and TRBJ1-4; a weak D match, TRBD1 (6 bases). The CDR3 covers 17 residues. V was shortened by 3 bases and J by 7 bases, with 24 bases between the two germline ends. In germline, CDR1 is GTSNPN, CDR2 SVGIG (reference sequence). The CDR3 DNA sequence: TGTGCCTGGAGCGTACTACAGGGTTCCACTTGGGCTGAAAAACTGTTTTTT. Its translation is CAWSVLQGSTWAEKLFF.

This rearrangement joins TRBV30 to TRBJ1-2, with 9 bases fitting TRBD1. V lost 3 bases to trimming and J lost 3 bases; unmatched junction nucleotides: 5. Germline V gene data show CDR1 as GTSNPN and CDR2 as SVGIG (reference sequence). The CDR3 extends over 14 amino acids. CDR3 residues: CAWSRDRVYYGYTF. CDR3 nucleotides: TGTGCCTGGAGCCGGGACAGGGTATACTATGGCTACACCTTC. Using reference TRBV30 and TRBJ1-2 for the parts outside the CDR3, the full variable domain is SQTIHQWPATLVQPVGSPLSLECTVEGTSNPNLYWYRQAAGRGLQLLFYSVGIGQISSEVPQNLSASRPQDRQFILSSKKLLLSDSGFYLCAWSRDRVYYGYTFGSGTRLTVV.

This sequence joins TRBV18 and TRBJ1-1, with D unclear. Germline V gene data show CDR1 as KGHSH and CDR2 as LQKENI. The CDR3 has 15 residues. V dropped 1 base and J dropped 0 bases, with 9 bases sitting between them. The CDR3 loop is CASSPRETMNTEAFF. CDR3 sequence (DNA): TGTGCCAGCTCACCACGGGAGACAATGAACACTGAAGCTTTCTTT. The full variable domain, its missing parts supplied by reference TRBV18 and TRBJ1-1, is NAGVMQNPRHLVRRRGQEARLRCSPMKGHSHVYWYRQLPEEGLKFMVYLQKENIIDESGMPKERFSAEFPKEGPSILRIQQVVRGDSAAYFCASSPRETMNTEAFFGQGTRLTVV.

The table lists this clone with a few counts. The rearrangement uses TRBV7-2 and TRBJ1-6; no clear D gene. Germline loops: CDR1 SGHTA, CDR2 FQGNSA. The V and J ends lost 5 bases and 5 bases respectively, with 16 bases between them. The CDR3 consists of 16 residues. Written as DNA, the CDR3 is TGTGCCAGCAGCCCACAACCTCGGGGTCATAATTCACCCCTCCACTTT. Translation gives CASSPQPRGHNSPLHF. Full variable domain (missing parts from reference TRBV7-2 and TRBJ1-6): GAGVSQSPSNKVTEKGKDVELRCDPISGHTALYWYRQSLGQGLEFLIYFQGNSAPDKSGLPSDRFSAERTGGSVSTLTIQRTQQEDSAVYLCASSPQPRGHNSPLHFGNGTRLTVT.

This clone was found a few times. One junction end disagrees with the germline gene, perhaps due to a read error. The CDR3 loop is CASSTSAGEKVDF. The CDR3 DNA follows: TGTGCCAGCTCAACGTCGGCGGGGGAAAAGGTGGATTTT. The chain employs TRBV18 and TRBJ2-3, with 7 bases fitting TRBD2. Germline values: CDR1 KGHSH, CDR2 LQKENI. This CDR3 is built from 13 residues.

The CDR3 is CASSESGGGSTDTQYF. The CDR3 DNA reads as TGTGCCAGCAGTGAATCGGGGGGAGGGAGTACAGATACGCAGTATTTT. The chain is built from TRBV2 and TRBJ2-3; the match to TRBD2 covers 7 bases. V trimming: 2 bases; J trimming: 3 bases; junction bases outside the gene matches: 8. The CDR3 covers 16 residues. Germline V CDR1 and CDR2: SNHLY, FYNNEI. Full variable domain (rest looked up from reference TRBV2 and TRBJ2-3): EPEVTQTPSHQVTQMGQEVILRCVPISNHLYFYWYRQILGQKVEFLVSFYNNEISEKSEIFDDQFSVERPDGSNFTLKIRSTKLEDSAMYFCASSESGGGSTDTQYFGPGTRLTVL.

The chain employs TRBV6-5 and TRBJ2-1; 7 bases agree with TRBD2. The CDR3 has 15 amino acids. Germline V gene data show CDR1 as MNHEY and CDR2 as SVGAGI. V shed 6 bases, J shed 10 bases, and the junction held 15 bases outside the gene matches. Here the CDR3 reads CASRPEWTRVGEQFF. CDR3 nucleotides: TGTGCCAGCAGACCAGAATGGACTAGGGTAGGGGAGCAGTTCTTC.

CDR3 loop: CASNPVGYGYTF. The DNA for the CDR3 is TGTGCCAGCAATCCCGTCGGCTATGGCTACACCTTC. The rearrangement joins TRBV6-4 to TRBJ1-2; no firm D call. V lost 7 bases, J lost 4 bases, and 10 bases lay in between. Germline CDR1 reads MRHNA; CDR2 reads SNTAGT. The CDR3 length is 12 residues.

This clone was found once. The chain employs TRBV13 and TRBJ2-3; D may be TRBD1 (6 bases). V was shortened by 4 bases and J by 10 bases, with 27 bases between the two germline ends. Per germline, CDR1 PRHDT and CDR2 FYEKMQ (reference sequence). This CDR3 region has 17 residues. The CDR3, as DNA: TGTGCCAGCAGCTCACGCCAGGACAGCCCCGCTTTTGGTTCGCAGTATTTT. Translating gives CASSSRQDSPAFGSQYF.

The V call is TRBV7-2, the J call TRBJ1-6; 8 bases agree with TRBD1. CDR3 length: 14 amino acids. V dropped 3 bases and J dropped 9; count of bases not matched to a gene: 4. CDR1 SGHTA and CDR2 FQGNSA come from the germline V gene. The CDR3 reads CASSFDRGRSPLHF. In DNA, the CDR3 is TGTGCCAGCAGCTTCGACAGGGGACGTTCACCCCTCCACTTT.

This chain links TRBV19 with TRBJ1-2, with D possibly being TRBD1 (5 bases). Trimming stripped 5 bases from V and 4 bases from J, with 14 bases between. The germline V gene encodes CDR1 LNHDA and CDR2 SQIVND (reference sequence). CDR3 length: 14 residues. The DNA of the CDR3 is TGTGCCAGTAGTCCCGGGTCAGGGTTCTATGGCTACACCTTC. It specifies CASSPGSGFYGYTF.

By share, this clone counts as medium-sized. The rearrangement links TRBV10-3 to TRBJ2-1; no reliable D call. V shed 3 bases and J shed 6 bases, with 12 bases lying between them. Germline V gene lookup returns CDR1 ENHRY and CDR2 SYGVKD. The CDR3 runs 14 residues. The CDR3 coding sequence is TGTGCCATCAGTGATGGCAGGTTGGTCAATGAGCAGTTCTTC. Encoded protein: CAISDGRLVNEQFF.

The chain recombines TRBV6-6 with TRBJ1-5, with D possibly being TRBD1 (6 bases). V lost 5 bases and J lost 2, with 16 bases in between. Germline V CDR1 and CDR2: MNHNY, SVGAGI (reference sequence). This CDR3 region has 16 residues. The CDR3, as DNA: TGTGCCAGCAGTCCAACCTTGAACAGGGGCAATCAGCCCCAGCATTTT. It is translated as CASSPTLNRGNQPQHF.

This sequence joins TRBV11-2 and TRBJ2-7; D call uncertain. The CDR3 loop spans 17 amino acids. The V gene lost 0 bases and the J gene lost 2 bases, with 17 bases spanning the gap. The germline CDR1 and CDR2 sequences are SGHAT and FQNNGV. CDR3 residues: CASSLDALYTGPYEQYF. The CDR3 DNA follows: TGTGCCAGCAGCTTAGATGCCCTGTACACCGGGCCCTACGAGCAGTACTTC.

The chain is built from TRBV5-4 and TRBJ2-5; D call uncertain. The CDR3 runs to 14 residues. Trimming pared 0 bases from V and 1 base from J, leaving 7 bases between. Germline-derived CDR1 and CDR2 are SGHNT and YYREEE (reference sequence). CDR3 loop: CASSLAAFQETQYF. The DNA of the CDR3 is TGTGCCAGCAGCTTGGCTGCGTTCCAAGAGACCCAGTACTTC.

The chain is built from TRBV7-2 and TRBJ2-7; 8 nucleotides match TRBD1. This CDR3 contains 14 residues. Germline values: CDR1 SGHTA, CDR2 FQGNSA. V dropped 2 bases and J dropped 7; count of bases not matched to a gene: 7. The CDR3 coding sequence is TGTGCCAGCAGCTTAAACAGGGGGGCGGGTGAGCAGTACTTC. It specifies CASSLNRGAGEQYF.

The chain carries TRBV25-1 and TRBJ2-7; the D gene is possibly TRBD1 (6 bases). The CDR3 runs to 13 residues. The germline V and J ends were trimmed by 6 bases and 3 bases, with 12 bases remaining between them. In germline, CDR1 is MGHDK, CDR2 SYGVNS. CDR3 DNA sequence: TGTGCCAGCAGCAGGGGCTCCTACTACGAGCAGTACTTC. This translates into CASSRGSYYEQYF.

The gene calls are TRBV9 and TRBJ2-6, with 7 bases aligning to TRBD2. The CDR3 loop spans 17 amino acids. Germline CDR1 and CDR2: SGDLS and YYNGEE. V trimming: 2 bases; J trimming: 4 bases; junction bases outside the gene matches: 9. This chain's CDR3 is CASSVRGTFSGANVLTF. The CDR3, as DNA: TGTGCCAGCAGCGTGCGGGGGACCTTCTCAGGGGCCAACGTCCTGACTTTC.

The CDR3 DNA reads as TGTGCCAGCAGCTTGCGGACCCTAAGCTCCTACAATGAGCAGTTCTTC. Its translation is CASSLRTLSSYNEQFF. The chain recombines TRBV7-8 with TRBJ2-1; no clear D. Germline loops: CDR1 SGHVS, CDR2 FQNEAQ. The V end was cut by 3 bases, the J end by 0 bases, with 12 bases between. The CDR3 has 16 residues.